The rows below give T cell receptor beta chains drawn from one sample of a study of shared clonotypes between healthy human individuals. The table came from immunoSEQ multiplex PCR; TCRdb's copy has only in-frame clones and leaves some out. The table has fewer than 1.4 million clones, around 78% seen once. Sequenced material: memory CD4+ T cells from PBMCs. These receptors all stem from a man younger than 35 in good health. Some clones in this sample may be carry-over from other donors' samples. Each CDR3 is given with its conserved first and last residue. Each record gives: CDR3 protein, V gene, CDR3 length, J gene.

CDR3: CASSTDTGNSEAFF
V: TRBV5-1
length: 14
J: TRBJ1-1

CDR3: CASSPQTSGSANTGELFF
V: TRBV18
length: 18
J: TRBJ2-2

CDR3: CASSIGHSTDTQYF
V: TRBV5-1
length: 14
J: TRBJ2-3

CDR3: CASSYSDQVGYGYTF
V: TRBV6-5
length: 15
J: TRBJ1-2

CDR3: CAWSVLSGTSEQYF
V: TRBV30
length: 14
J: TRBJ2-7

CDR3: CASSSTSTNTEAFF
V: TRBV5-5
length: 14
J: TRBJ1-1

CDR3: CASSLPTGTGYTF
V: TRBV5-4
length: 13
J: TRBJ1-2

CDR3: CASSSSGRSYNEQFF
V: TRBV6-1
length: 15
J: TRBJ2-1

CDR3: CASSSTSGRALNEQFF
V: TRBV7-6
length: 16
J: TRBJ2-1

CDR3: CASSAPDGGSRSDTQYF
V: TRBV9
length: 17
J: TRBJ2-3

CDR3: CASSLEAGGPAEQYF
V: TRBV5-1
length: 15
J: TRBJ2-7

CDR3: CASSPSGGRETQYF
V: TRBV11-3
length: 14
J: TRBJ2-5

CDR3: CASSQDRPGQGRIYGYTF
V: TRBV14
length: 18
J: TRBJ1-2

CDR3: CAGSPESSTYEQYF
V: TRBV27
length: 14
J: TRBJ2-7